Sequencing of this TCR beta chain was carried out in a study of cytomegalovirus exposure and HLA in healthy donors. As for the study in general: As released early, the data held around 80 million unique TCRs from HLA-typed donors.

Study-wide points: According to reports, the classifier identified cytomegalovirus status with high specificity and sensitivity. In a later analysis, around 18,000 TCR beta sequences were associated with HLA alleles at 0.05 false discovery rate.

Worth noting for this clone: Its antigen is still unknown.

The study ran its PCR with 60 Vbeta and 13 Jbeta primers. Clones were read by immunoSEQ multiplex PCR, and TCRdb kept only the in-frame ones, dropping some. The table lists around 130,000 clones, more than 60% of them singletons. Trimming stripped 0 bases from V and 5 bases from J, with 14 bases between. The germline V gene encodes CDR1 GTSNPN and CDR2 SVGIG (reference sequence). The CDR3 totals 14 residues. J is TRBJ2-7 and V is TRBV30, with D perhaps matching TRBD1 (6 bases). Sample: PBMCs. This TCR came from a woman aged 18-29 years in good health and CMV-seronegative. The chain's CDR3 is CAWSVNTGWDEQYF. CDR3 bases: TGTGCCTGGAGTGTTAATACAGGGTGGGACGAGCAGTACTTC.